This record covers a single T cell receptor beta chain. The source of the sample is a study of blood T cell repertoires in COVID-19. Overall study: The cDNA or gDNA used as material had been derived from T cells, B-cell-depleted T cells, or PBMCs.

Looked up from germline, CDR1 is MNHEY and CDR2 is SVGAGI. CDR3 size: 15 residues. Trimming removed 2 bases at V and 4 bases at J, with 14 bases between. Using immunoSEQ multiplex PCR, the repertoire was profiled, and TCRdb retains in-frame clones only, with some absent. The sample carries 200,000 to 300,000 clones, about 90% recorded once. This rearrangement joins TRBV6-5 to TRBJ1-2, with D uncertain. The sequenced sample was peripheral blood. The TCR sequence derives from a young man with COVID-19, enrolled during active disease. CDR3 coding DNA: TGTGCCAGCAGTTACGGTCGGGGTCCCTCCTATGGCTACACCTTC. This encodes CASSYGRGPSYGYTF.